This TCR beta chain appears in the sequencing data of a study of blood T cell repertoires in COVID-19. Sequencing used immunoSEQ multiplex PCR; TCRdb keeps in-frame clones, though not all of them. The sample has around 200,000 clones; 70% to 90% are singletons. The ends lost 5 bases at V and 4 bases at J; junction bases unmatched: 10. This CDR3 comprises 15 residues. CDR1 is SGHRS and CDR2 is YFSETQ in the germline V gene. The material sequenced was peripheral blood. The genes are TRBV5-1 and TRBJ2-5; 8 positions match TRBD2. The TCR comes from a human donor with active or convalescent COVID-19. The donor label of this sample is uncertain. The CDR3 loop reads CASRRGSGNGETQYF. The CDR3, as DNA: TGCGCCAGCAGGAGGGGTAGCGGGAATGGAGAGACCCAGTACTTC.